This T cell receptor (beta chain) comes out of a study of early T cells in non-severe SARS-CoV-2 infection. The ends lost 2 bases at V and 3 bases at J; junction bases unmatched: 7. CDR1 and CDR2 (germline): KGHDR, SFDVKD. This CDR3 is 17 amino acids long. TCRdb analysed the 5' RACE reads with MiXCR anew, one entry per CDR3 protein. The table shows more than 65,000 distinct CDR3 sequences, with around 13% occurring only once. V gene TRBV24-1 combines with J gene TRBJ2-2, with 8 bases identical to TRBD2. The receptor was derived from an adult who was a healthcare worker with PCR-confirmed SARS-CoV-2 infection or an uninfected control (not recorded which). Sequences were obtained from whole blood. The CDR3 here is CATSDSRTSGYTGELFF. The CDR3 nucleotides read TGTGCCACCAGTGATTCCAGAACTAGCGGCTACACCGGGGAGCTGTTTTTT.